This T cell receptor beta chain comes out of a study of cytomegalovirus exposure and HLA in healthy donors. Study-wide results and limits: Later analysis identified 16,000 or so TCR beta sequences associated with HLA alleles, using a false discovery rate threshold of 0.05. Analyses of presence/absence relied on an assumption of roughly uniform sequencing depth across donors.

Worth noting for this clone: Its antigen is unidentified.

A multiplex PCR was run with 60 Vbeta primers and 13 Jbeta primers. Produced via immunoSEQ multiplex PCR; TCRdb's table is partial and in-frame only. Among about 160,000 clones listed, around 80% were seen once. Losses at the gene ends were 6 bases for V and 8 bases for J; bases not matched to a gene: 14. This CDR3 region has 17 residues. Germline CDR1 reads LNHDA; CDR2 reads SQIVND (reference sequence). The sequenced sample was PBMCs. This chain connects TRBV19 to TRBJ2-4, with 12 bases lining up with TRBD1. The origin of this receptor is a woman between 35 and 50 years old in good health and CMV-seronegative. CDR3 protein: CASSPLGGGQGADIQYF. Here the CDR3 DNA reads TGTGCCAGTAGCCCCCTTGGGGGGGGACAGGGGGCCGACATTCAGTACTTC.